One sample yielded the 5 T cell receptor beta chains listed below, sequenced in a study of breast tumors, draining lymph nodes, adjacent tissues. Axillary draining lymph nodes of breast cancer patients supplied the node samples. A single record per CDR3 protein comes from TCRdb applying MiXCR to the multiplex PCR reads. The sample has approximately 300,000 distinct CDR3 sequences, around 31% seen once. Sequenced material: axillary lymph node tissue. The receptors shown here come from a female donor with breast cancer. Some clones in this sample may be carry-over from other donors' samples.

This clonotype turned up a few times. The rearrangement joins TRBV6-6 to TRBJ1-1; 9 positions agree with TRBD1. Germline-derived CDR1 and CDR2 are MNHNY and SVGAGI (reference sequence). The CDR3 consists of 14 residues. V lost 5 bases to trimming and J lost 4 bases; unmatched junction nucleotides: 5. The DNA of the CDR3 is TGTGCCAGCAGTAGACAGGGGGGAAGCACTGAAGCTTTCTTT. Encoded protein: CASSRQGGSTEAFF.

This clonotype was seen ten or more times. The chain joins TRBV20-1 to TRBJ2-5, with TRBD2 matching over 14 bases. Losses at the gene ends were 6 bases for V and 5 bases for J; bases not matched to a gene: 14. This CDR3 contains 17 residues. Germline V gives CDR1 DFQATT, CDR2 SNEGSKA (reference sequence). The CDR3 here is CSAGGSGLAGAPETQYF. The CDR3 bases are TGCAGTGCGGGGGGTTCGGGACTAGCGGGAGCACCCGAGACCCAGTACTTC.

The V call is TRBV28, the J call TRBJ2-7, with D maybe TRBD2 (5 bases). This CDR3 is built from 13 residues. Germline loops: CDR1 MDHEN, CDR2 SYDVKM. Trimming removed 3 bases at V and 2 bases at J, with 8 bases between. CDR3 region: CASSFGEPYEQYF. In DNA, the CDR3 is TGTGCCAGCAGTTTCGGGGAGCCCTACGAGCAGTACTTC.

This clonotype occurred many times. One end of the junction is discordant with germline, which a read error may explain. The gene calls are TRBV19 and TRBJ2-1; tentatively, D is TRBD1 (6 bases). The length of the CDR3 is 11 residues. Germline V gene data show CDR1 as LNHDA and CDR2 as SQIVND (reference sequence). The CDR3, as DNA: TGTGCCAGTAGTACCGGGACAAGACCTCTCTTC. This translates into CASSTGTRPLF.

Of note for this clonotype: This may be a read error: a much more frequent sequence differs by one nucleotide. The conserved final phenylalanine or tryptophan is absent from the CDR3, which likely points to a read error. The chain has TRBV2 and TRBJ2-1; D not resolved. V shed 6 bases and J shed 4 bases, with 13 bases lying between them. The CDR3 covers 14 residues. The germline V gene has CDR1 SNHLY and CDR2 FYNNEI. The CDR3 bases are TGTGCCAGCAGCTTAGTTGAACAATACAATGAGCAGTTCCTC. Its translation is CASSLVEQYNEQFL.